The present TCR beta chain was sequenced within a study of T cell responses to AZD1222 COVID-19 vaccine. The table came from immunoSEQ multiplex PCR; TCRdb's copy has only in-frame clones and leaves some out. Of 54,000 or so clones in the sample, roughly 87% were seen once. Trimming took 2 bases from V and 6 from J, leaving 11 bases between them. CDR3 length equals 13 residues. V is TRBV12-3 or TRBV12-4 and J is TRBJ2-7; D is uncertain. The sample consisted of peripheral blood, taken on day 0 of AZD1222 vaccination. The receptor was isolated from an adult in good health. The CDR3 region is CASSLTGFGEQYF. As DNA, the CDR3 is TGTGCCAGCAGTTTAACTGGGTTCGGCGAGCAGTACTTC.